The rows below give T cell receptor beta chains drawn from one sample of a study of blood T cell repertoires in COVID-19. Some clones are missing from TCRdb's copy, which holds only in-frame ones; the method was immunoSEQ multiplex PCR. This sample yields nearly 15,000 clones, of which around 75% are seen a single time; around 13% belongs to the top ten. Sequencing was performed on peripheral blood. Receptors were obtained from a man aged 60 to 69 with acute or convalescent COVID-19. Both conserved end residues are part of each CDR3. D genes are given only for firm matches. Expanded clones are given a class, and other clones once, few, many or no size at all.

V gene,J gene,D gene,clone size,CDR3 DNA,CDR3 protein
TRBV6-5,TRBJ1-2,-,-,TGTGCCAGCAGTTACTCGGGAGGGGCGAAGGGCTACACCTTC,CASSYSGGAKGYTF
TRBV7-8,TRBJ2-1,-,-,TGTGCCAGCAGCTTAGACGGGAGCTGGGAGCAGTTCTTC,CASSLDGSWEQFF
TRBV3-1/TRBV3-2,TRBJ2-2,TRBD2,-,TGTGCCAGCAGCCGAGCGGGGGCGAACACCGGGGAGCTGTTTTTT,CASSRAGANTGELFF
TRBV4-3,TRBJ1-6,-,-,TGCGCCAGCAGCCAAAAGACACGAAATTCACCCCTCCACTTT,CASSQKTRNSPLHF
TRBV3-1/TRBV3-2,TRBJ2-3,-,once,TGTGCCAGCAGCCAGCAGGGTACGCAGTATTTT,CASSQQGTQYF
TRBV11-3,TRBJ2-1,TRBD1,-,TGTGCCAGCAGTAGGGACAGGGCCCAGAGTGAGCAGTTCTTC,CASSRDRAQSEQFF
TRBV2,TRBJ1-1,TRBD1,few,TGTGCCAGCAGTGGGACAGGGCTTTACACTGAAGCTTTCTTT,CASSGTGLYTEAFF
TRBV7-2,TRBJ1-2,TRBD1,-,TGTGCCAGCACCGAGGACAGGGGCCTTAGGGTTGGCTACACCTTC,CASTEDRGLRVGYTF
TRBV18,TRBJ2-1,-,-,TGTGCCAGCTCACCACGGGCAGGGGTGGATGAGCAGTTCTTC,CASSPRAGVDEQFF
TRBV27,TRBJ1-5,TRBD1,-,TGTGCCAGCAGTTTCTCCGGGACAGGGAATCAGCCCCAGCATTTT,CASSFSGTGNQPQHF
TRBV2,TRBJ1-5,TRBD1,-,TGTGCCAGCAGTGAATCGGAGACAGGGCCCCGGAGGCCCCAGCATTTT,CASSESETGPRRPQHF
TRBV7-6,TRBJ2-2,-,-,TGTGCCAGCAGCTTAGGGGGGGATTACACCGGGGAGCTGTTTTTT,CASSLGGDYTGELFF
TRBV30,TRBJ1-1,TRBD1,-,TGTGCCTGGAGAGGGACAGGGAAGAACACTGAAGCTTTCTTT,CAWRGTGKNTEAFF
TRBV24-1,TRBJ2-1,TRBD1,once,TGTGCCACCAGTGGGACAGGGAGGCATGAGCAGTTCTTC,CATSGTGRHEQFF
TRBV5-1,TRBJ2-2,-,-,TGCGCCAGCAGCCCTACCCCTACCGGGGAGCTGTTTTTT,CASSPTPTGELFF
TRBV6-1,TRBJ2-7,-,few,TGTGCCAGCAGCCGGGCGGGCCTTCAGTACTTC,CASSRAGLQYF